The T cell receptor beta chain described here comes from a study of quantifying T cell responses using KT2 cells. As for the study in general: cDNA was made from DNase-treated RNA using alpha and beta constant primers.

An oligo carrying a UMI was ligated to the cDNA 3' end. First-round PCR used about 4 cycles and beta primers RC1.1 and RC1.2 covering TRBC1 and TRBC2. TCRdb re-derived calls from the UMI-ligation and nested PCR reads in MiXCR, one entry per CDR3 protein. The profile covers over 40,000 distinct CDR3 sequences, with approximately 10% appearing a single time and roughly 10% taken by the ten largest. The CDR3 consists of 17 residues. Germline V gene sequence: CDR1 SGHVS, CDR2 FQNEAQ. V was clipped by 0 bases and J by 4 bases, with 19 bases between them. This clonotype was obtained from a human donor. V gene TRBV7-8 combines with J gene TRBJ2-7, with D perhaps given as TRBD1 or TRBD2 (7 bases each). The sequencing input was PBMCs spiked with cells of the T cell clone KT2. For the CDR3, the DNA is TGTGCCAGCAGCTTAGCCCCAGGGGGGAGGGGGTTTTACGAGCAGTACTTC. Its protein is CASSLAPGGRGFYEQYF.